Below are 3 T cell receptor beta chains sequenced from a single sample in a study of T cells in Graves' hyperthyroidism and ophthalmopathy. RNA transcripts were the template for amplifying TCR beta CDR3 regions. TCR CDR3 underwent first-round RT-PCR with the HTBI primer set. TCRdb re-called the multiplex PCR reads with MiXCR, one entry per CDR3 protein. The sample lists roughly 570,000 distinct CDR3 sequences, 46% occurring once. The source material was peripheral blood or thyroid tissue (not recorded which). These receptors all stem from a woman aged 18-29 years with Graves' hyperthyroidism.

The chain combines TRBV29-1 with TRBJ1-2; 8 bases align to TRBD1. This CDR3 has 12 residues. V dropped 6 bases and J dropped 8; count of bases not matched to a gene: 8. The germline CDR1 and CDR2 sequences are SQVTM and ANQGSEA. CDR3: CSVEGQVYGYTF. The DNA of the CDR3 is TGCAGCGTAGAGGGACAGGTATACGGCTACACCTTC.

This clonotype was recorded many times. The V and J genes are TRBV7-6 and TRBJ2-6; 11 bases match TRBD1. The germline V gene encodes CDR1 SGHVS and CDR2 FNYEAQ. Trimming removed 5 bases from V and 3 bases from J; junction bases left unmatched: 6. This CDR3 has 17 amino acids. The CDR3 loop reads CASSRDRGGFGANVLTF. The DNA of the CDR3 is TGTGCCAGCAGCCGGGACAGGGGGGGATTTGGGGCCAACGTCCTGACTTTC.

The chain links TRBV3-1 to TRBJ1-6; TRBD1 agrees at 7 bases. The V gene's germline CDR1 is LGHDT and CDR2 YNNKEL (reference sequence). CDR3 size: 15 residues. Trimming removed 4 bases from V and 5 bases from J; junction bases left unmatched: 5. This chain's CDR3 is CASSRQGINNSPLHF. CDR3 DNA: TGTGCCAGCAGCCGACAGGGAATAAATAATTCACCCCTCCACTTT.